Listed here are 3 T cell receptor beta chains from one sample, sequenced in a study of blood T cells in healthy people across ages. A second PCR, run for roughly 7 to 11 cycles, used a sample-barcoded 5' primer plus a J-beta primer mix. TCRdb independently ran MiXCR on the 5' RACE reads; one entry per CDR3 protein. The sample contains about 800,000 distinct CDR3 sequences, 25% of which appear only once. These data are also associated with another study on T cells of mothers and their children.

Sequencing input: blood. These receptors all come from a boy younger than 18 in good health.

This chain links TRBV6-5 with TRBJ2-5, with 7 positions matching TRBD2. Judging by the DNA end, TRBJ2-7 fits better; the J call may be wrong. Per germline, CDR1 MNHEY and CDR2 SVGAGI. This CDR3 is built from 14 residues. In DNA form, the CDR3 reads TGTGCCACCATGGGGCGGGGGAGCTCCTACGAGCAGTACTTC. Translated: CATMGRGSSYEQYF.

This clonotype was seen at least ten times. This chain joins TRBV28 and TRBJ2-5; the match to TRBD1 covers 7 bases. Trimming took 5 bases from V and 5 from J; bases not matched to a gene: 14. From germline, CDR1 is MDHEN and CDR2 SYDVKM. This CDR3 has 16 amino acids. Here the CDR3 DNA reads TGTGCCAGCAGTCTTACAGGGGCGAGGAGTCTGGAGACCCAGTACTTC. It specifies CASSLTGARSLETQYF. Full variable domain (remainder filled in from reference TRBV28 and TRBJ2-5): DVKVTQSSRYLVKRTGEKVFLECVQDMDHENMFWYRQDPGLGLRLIYFSYDVKMKEKGDIPEGYSVSREKKERFSLILESASTNQTSMYLCASSLTGARSLETQYFGPGTRLLVL.

The count of this clonotype is one. Here the CDR3 reads CASLSGHQETQYF. DNA of the CDR3: TGTGCCAGCCTCTCGGGGCACCAAGAGACCCAGTACTTC. This chain connects TRBV12-3 or TRBV12-4 to TRBJ2-5, with D tentatively TRBD1 or TRBD2 (5 bases each). Trimming took 8 bases from V and 0 from J, leaving 10 bases between them. There are 13 residues in the CDR3.